Included here is one T cell receptor (beta chain) sequence, with context. The antigen is undetermined. V lost 3 bases and J lost 5, with 11 bases in between. The length of the CDR3 is 13 residues. Germline CDR1 and CDR2: SGHDN and FVKESK. The data are from a study of cytomegalovirus exposure and HLA in healthy donors. Study findings and constraints: Available immune exposure information covered CMV serostatus only.

The PCR made use of 60 Vbeta and 13 Jbeta primers. The assay was immunoSEQ multiplex PCR, and TCRdb's table has in-frame clones only and misses some. Its table records 55,000 to 85,000 clones. The origin of this receptor is a female donor in good health and CMV-seropositive. The sequenced sample consisted of PBMCs. The chain recombines TRBV14 with TRBJ2-7; TRBD2 is a possible D gene (5 bases). Here the CDR3 DNA reads TGTGCCAGCAGCCAGCTCGAGGGTGACGAGCAGTACTTC. Protein sequence: CASSQLEGDEQYF.